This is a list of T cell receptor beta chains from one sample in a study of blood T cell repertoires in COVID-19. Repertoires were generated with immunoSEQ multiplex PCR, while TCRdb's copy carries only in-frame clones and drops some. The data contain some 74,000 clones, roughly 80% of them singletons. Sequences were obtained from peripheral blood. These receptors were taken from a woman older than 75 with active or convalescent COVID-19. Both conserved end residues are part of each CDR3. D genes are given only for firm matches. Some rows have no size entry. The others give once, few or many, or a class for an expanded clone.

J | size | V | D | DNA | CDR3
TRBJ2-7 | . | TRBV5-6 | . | TGTGCCAGCAGCTATAGGGGGGGCGCTGCCGAGCAGTACTTC | CASSYRGGAAEQYF
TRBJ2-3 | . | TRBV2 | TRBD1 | TGTGCCAGCACCGAACGGACAGGGGAAAATACGCAGTATTTT | CASTERTGENTQYF
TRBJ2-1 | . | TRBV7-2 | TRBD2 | TGTGCCAGCAGCCCCCAGGCTAGCGGATACAATGAGCAGTTCTTC | CASSPQASGYNEQFF
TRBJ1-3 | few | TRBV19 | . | TGTGCCAGTAGTATACAGGGTGGGTCTGGAAACACCATATATTTT | CASSIQGGSGNTIYF
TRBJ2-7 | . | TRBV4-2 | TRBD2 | TGTGCCAGCAGCCAAGACCCCGGACTAGCGGCCTACGAGCAGTACTTC | CASSQDPGLAAYEQYF
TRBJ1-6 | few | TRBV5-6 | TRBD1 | TGTGCCAGCAGCGGACAGGGCGTTTATAATTCACCCCTCCACTTT | CASSGQGVYNSPLHF
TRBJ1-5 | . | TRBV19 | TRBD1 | TGTGCCAGTAGTATTGAAACAGGGGGCAATCAGCCCCAGCATTTT | CASSIETGGNQPQHF
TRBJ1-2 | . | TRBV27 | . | TGTGCCAGCAGTTTTAGTCTCCTGGGAGGTGGCTACACCTTC | CASSFSLLGGGYTF
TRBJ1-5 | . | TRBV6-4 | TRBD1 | TGTGCCAGCAGTCAGGGGGCCGGTCAGCCCCAGCATTTT | CASSQGAGQPQHF
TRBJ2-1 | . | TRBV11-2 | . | TGTGCCAGCAGCTTTTGGAGCTACAATGAGCAGTTCTTC | CASSFWSYNEQFF
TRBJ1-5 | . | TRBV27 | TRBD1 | TGTGCCAGCAGTTCTTGGACAGGGGGCAGGAGCAATCAGCCCCAGCATTTT | CASSSWTGGRSNQPQHF
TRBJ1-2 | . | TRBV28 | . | TGTGCCACGGTATCGGCTACCCTGGGAGGCTATGGCTACACCTTC | CATVSATLGGYGYTF
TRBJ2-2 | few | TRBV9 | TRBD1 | TGTGCCAGCAGCGGACGGACAGGGACCACCGGGGAGCTGTTTTTT | CASSGRTGTTGELFF
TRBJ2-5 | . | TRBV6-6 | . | TGTGCCAGCAGCCGCAGGGTGGGGGAGACCCAGTACTTC | CASSRRVGETQYF
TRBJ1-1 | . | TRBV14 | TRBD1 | TGTGCCAGCAGCCCCGGGACAGGGGGCAAAACTGAAGCTTTCTTT | CASSPGTGGKTEAFF
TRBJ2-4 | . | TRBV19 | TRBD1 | TGTGCCAGTAGCCAACGACCGGGACAGGGGGCTTGGTCGAACATTCAGTACTTC | CASSQRPGQGAWSNIQYF
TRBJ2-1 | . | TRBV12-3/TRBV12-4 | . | TGTGCCAGCAGTTTAAGGGGGAATGAGCAGTTCTTC | CASSLRGNEQFF
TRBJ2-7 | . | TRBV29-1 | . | TGCAGCGTTGAAGCGGAGACCTACGAGCAGTACTTC | CSVEAETYEQYF
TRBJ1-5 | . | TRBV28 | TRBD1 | TGTGCCAGCAGTTATGGGACAGGGGGCGATTTGGGCAATCAGCCCCAGCATTTT | CASSYGTGGDLGNQPQHF
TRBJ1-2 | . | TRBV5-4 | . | TGTGCCAGCAGCTTGGACGGGAACTATGGCTACACCTTC | CASSLDGNYGYTF
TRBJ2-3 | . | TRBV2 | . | TGTGCCAGCAGGGGGGGGCTATTCACAGATACGCAGTATTTT | CASRGGLFTDTQYF
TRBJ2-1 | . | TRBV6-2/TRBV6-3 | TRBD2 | TGTGCCAGCAGTCCGCCTTGGGGGGAGGGCAATGAGCAGTTCTTC | CASSPPWGEGNEQFF
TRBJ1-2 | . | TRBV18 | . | TGTGCCAGCTCACCCCTACAGGAGCTGATTAACTATGGCTACACCTTC | CASSPLQELINYGYTF
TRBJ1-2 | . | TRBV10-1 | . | TGCGCCAGCAGTTCTTCTCGTCGTAACAGTTCTAACTATGGCTACACCTTC | CASSSSRRNSSNYGYTF
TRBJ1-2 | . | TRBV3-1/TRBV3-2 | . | TGTGCCAGCAGCTACGGTGAGGCTCCCTATGGCTACACCTTC | CASSYGEAPYGYTF
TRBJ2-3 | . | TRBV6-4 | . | TGTGCCAGCAGTGACGGCGGGGACGCAGATACGCAGTATTTT | CASSDGGDADTQYF
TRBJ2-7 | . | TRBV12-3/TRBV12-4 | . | TGTGCCAGCAGTCCACGCGCTCGGGTGGGGCAGTACTTC | CASSPRARVGQYF
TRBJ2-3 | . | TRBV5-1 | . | TGCGCCAGCAGCGCCCAGGGGCTGGGCACAGATACGCAGTATTTT | CASSAQGLGTDTQYF
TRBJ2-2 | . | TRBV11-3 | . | TGTGCCAGCAGCTTAGTGGAGACCGGGGAGCTGTTTTTT | CASSLVETGELFF
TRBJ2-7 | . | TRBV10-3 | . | TGTGCCATCAGTGACAGGGGATACGAGCAGTACTTC | CAISDRGYEQYF
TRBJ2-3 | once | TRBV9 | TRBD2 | TGTGCCAGCAGCCTCTATAGCGGGGGGGCGGCAGATACGCAGTATTTT | CASSLYSGGAADTQYF
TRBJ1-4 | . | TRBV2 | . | TGTGCCAGCAGCCCCCAGGCCGCAACTAATGAAAAACTGTTTTTT | CASSPQAATNEKLFF
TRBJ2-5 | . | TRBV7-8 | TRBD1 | TGTGCCAGCAGCCTATGGACAGGGATAGAGACCCAGTACTTC | CASSLWTGIETQYF